The rows below give T cell receptor beta chains drawn from one sample of a study of blood T cell repertoires in COVID-19. Data came from immunoSEQ multiplex PCR; TCRdb stores just in-frame clones and leaves some out. The data contain a few hundred thousand clones, roughly nine tenths of them singletons. The sequenced sample consisted of PBMCs or T cells enriched from blood (not recorded which). The receptors derive from a woman between 35 and 50 years old who had been exposed to COVID-19. CDR3s include the opening cysteine and the closing phenylalanine or tryptophan. The order of the fields is D gene, V gene, J gene, CDR3 DNA, CDR3 protein. The D gene is left open where the match is weak.

>.|TRBV7-3|TRBJ1-1
TGTGCCAGCAGCCCACGGAGAGGGCTGAACACTGAAGCTTTCTTT
CASSPRRGLNTEAFF
>.|TRBV5-1|TRBJ1-1
TGCGCCAGCAGCTTACAGGTAGATAGGGTAAACACTGAAGCTTTCTTT
CASSLQVDRVNTEAFF
>TRBD1|TRBV19|TRBJ1-5
TGTGCCAGTAGTGACAGGGGGTATGGCAATCAGCCCCAGCATTTT
CASSDRGYGNQPQHF
>TRBD2|TRBV9|TRBJ2-5
TGTGCCAGCAGCCTACGGACTAGCGGGAGGTGGCAAGAGACCCAGTACTTC
CASSLRTSGRWQETQYF
>TRBD1|TRBV2|TRBJ2-1
TGTGCCAGCAGAGTTGACAGGGCTTACAATGAGCAGTTCTTC
CASRVDRAYNEQFF
>.|TRBV19|TRBJ1-1
TGTGCCAGTAGTATACGGCAGGGGACTGAAGCTTTCTTT
CASSIRQGTEAFF
>.|TRBV9|TRBJ1-2
TGTGCCAGCAGCGTAGGTCTGGGGGGGCCGGGAGGCTACACCTTC
CASSVGLGGPGGYTF
>.|TRBV29-1|TRBJ1-1
TGCAGCGTTGAAGGCTTAAATGGCATGAACACTGAAGCTTTCTTT
CSVEGLNGMNTEAFF
>.|TRBV7-9|TRBJ1-1
TGTGCCAGCAGCCCGGACAGTAACACTGAAGCTTTCTTT
CASSPDSNTEAFF
>TRBD2|TRBV29-1|TRBJ2-1
TGCAGCGCCGGGACTAGCGGGGGTTGGGAGCAGTTCTTC
CSAGTSGGWEQFF
>TRBD1|TRBV30|TRBJ2-5
TGTGCCTGGAGTGCGGACAGGGGAGGGGAGACCCAGTACTTC
CAWSADRGGETQYF